This TCR beta chain is drawn from a study of CD8 T cells in ankylosing spondylitis. It was by quantitative 5'-RACE with molecular barcodes that TCR beta libraries were made. One entry per CDR3 protein, called by TCRdb with MiXCR from the 5' RACE reads. Among about 320,000 distinct CDR3 sequences listed, 11% were seen once. This clonotype appeared many times. The antigen is not known. Overall study findings and caveats: Disease-associated clones were reportedly significantly overrepresented in matched ankylosing spondylitis synovial fluid. Characteristic, it appeared, of ankylosing spondylitis blood was a TCR beta motif of roughly 8 highly homologous variants.

The TCR was taken from a female donor with ankylosing spondylitis or in good health (not recorded which). The sample consisted of blood, either unsorted or a sorted T cell fraction (not recorded which).

The chain's CDR3 is CASSYTPGQGNYGYTF. The CDR3, as DNA: TGCGCCAGCAGCTACACCCCGGGACAGGGGAATTATGGCTACACCTTC. V usage is TRBV5-1 and J usage is TRBJ1-2, with 10 nucleotides matching TRBD1. Looked up from germline, CDR1 is SGHRS and CDR2 is YFSETQ. Trimming took 3 bases from V and 5 from J; bases not matched to a gene: 10. CDR3 length: 16 amino acids.